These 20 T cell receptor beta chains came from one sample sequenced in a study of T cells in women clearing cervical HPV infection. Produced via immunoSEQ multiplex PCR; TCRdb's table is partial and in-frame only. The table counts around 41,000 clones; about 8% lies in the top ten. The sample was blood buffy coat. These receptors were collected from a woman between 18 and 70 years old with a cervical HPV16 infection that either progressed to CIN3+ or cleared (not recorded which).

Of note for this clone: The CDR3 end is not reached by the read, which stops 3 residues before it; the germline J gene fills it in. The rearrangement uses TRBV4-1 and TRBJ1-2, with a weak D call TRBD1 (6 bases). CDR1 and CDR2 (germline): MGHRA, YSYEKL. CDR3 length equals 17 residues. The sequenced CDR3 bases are TGCGCCAGCAGCCAAGGGTCTAGAGGGGGAAGGCAAGGAGGC. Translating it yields CASSQGSRGGRQGG. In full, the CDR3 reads CASSQGSRGGRQGGYTF.

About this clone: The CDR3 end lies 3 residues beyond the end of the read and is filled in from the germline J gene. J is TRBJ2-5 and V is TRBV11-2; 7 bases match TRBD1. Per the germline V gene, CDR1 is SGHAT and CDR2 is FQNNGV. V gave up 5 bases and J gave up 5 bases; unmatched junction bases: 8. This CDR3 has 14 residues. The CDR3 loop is CASSIGTAVETQYF. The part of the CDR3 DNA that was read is TGTGCCAGCAGCATCGGGACAGCTGTGGAGACC.

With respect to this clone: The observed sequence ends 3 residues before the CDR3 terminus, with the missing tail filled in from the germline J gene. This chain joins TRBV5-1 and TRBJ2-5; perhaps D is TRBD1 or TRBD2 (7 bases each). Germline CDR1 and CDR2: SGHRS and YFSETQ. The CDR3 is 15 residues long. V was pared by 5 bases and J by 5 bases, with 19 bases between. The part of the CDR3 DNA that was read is TGCGCCAGCAGGGCGGGGAGGGGGCCTCGGGAGACC. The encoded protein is CASRAGRGPRET. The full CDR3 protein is CASRAGRGPRETQYF.

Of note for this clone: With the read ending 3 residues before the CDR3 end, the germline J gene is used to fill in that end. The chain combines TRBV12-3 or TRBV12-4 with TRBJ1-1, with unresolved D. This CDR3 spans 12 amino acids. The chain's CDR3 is CASSLVDTLAFF. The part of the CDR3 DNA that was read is TGTGCCAGCAGTTTAGTCGACACGCTA.

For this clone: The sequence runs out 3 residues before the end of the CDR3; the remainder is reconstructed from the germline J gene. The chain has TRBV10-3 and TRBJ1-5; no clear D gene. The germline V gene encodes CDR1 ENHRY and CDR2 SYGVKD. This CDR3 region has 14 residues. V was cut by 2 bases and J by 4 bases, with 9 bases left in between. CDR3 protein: CAISENSNNQPQHF. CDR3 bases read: TGTGCCATCAGTGAGAACAGTAATAATCAGCCC.

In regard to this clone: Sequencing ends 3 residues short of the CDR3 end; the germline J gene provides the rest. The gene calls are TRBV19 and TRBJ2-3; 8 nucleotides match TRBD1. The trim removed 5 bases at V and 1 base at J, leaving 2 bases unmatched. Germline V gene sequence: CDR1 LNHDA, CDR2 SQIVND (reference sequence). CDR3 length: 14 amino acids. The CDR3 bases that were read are TGTGCCAGTAGTTCGGGACAGGGCACAGATACG. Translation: CASSSGQGTDT. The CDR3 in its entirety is CASSSGQGTDTQYF.

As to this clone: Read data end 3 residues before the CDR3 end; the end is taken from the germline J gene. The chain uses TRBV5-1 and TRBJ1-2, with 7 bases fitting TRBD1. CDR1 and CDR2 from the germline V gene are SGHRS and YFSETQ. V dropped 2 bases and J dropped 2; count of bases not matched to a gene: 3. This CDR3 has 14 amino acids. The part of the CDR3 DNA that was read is TGCGCCAGCAGCTTCGCGACAGGGAACTATGGC. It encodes CASSFATGNYG. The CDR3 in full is CASSFATGNYGYTF.

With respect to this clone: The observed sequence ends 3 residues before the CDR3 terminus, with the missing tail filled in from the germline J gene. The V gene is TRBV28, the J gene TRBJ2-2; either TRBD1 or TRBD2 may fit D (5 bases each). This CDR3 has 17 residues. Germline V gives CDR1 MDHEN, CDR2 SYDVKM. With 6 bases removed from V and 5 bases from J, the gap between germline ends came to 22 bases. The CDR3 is CASSPIKGQGDTGELFF. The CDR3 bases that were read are TGTGCCAGCAGCCCAATTAAAGGCCAGGGAGATACCGGGGAG.

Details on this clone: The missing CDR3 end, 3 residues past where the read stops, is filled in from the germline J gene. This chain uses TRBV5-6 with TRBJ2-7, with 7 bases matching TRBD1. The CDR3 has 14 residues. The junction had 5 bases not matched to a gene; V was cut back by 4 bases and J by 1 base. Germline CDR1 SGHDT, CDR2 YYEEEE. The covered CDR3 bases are TGTGCCAGCAGCCCGGGACAGAGTTCCTACGAG. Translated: CASSPGQSSYE. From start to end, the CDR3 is CASSPGQSSYEQYF.

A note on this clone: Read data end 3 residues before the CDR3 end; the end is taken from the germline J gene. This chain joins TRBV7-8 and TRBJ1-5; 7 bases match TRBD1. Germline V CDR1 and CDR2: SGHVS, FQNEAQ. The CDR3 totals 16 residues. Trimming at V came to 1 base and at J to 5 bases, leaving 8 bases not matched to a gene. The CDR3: CASSLEGQTIDQPQHF. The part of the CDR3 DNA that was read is TGTGCCAGCAGCTTAGAGGGACAGACAATCGATCAGCCC.

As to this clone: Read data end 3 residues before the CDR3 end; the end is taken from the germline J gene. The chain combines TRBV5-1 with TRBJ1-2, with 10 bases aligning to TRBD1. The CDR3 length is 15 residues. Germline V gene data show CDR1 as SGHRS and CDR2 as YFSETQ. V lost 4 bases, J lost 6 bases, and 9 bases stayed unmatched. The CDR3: CASSLIDRGLNGYTF. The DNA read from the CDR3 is TGCGCCAGCAGCCTGATCGACAGGGGGCTCAATGGC.

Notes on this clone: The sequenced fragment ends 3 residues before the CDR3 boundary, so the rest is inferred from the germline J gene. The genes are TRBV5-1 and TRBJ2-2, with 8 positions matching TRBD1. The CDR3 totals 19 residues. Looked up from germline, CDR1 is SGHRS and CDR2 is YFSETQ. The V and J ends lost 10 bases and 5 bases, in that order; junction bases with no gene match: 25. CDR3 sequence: CAERFTDRVSLSETGELFF. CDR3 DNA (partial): TGCGCCGAGAGGTTTACGGACAGGGTGAGTTTGTCTGAAACCGGGGAG.

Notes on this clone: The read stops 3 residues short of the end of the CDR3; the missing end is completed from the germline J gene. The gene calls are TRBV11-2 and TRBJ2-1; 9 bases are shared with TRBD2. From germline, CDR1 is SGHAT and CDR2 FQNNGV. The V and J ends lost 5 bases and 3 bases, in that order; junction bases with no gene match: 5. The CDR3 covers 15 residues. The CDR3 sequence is CASSAQLAGYNEQFF. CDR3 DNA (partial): TGTGCCAGCAGCGCACAACTAGCGGGCTACAATGAG.

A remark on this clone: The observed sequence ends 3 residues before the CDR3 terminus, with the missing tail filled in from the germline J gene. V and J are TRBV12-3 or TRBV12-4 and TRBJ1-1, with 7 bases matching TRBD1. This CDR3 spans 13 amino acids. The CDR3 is CASSRTGQKEAFF. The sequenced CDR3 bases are TGTGCCAGCAGCCGGACAGGACAAAAGGAA.

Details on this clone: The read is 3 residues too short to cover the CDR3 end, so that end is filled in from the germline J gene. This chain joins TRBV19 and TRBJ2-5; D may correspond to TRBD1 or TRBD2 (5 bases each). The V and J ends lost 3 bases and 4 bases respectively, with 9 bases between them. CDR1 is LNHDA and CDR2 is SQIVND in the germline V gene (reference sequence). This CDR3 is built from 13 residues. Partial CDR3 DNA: TGTGCCAGTAGTATCAAGGGGAGAGAGACC. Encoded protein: CASSIKGRET. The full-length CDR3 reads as CASSIKGRETQYF.

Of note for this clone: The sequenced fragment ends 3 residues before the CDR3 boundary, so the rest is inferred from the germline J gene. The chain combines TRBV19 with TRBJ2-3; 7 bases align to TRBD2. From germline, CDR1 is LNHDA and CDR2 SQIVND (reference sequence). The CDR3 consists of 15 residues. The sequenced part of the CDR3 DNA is TGTGCCAGTAGTATTGGTGGGGGGGGGTCAGGGACG. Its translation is CASSIGGGGSGT. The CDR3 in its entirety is CASSIGGGGSGTQYF.

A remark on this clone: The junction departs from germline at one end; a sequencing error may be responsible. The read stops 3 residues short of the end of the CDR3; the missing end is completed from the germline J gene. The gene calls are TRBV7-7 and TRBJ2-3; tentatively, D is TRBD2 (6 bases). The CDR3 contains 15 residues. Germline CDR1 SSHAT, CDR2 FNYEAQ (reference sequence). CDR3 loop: CASSFGREGTDTQYF. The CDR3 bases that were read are TGTGCTAGCAGCTTTGGGCGGGAAGGCACAGATACG.

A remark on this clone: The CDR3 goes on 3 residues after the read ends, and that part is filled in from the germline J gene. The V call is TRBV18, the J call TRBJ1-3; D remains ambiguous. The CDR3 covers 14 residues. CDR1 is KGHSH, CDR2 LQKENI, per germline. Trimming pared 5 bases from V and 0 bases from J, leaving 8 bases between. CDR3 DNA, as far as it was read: TGTGCCAGCTCAGCGGGGAGCTCTGGAAACACC. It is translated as CASSAGSSGNT. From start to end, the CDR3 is CASSAGSSGNTIYF.

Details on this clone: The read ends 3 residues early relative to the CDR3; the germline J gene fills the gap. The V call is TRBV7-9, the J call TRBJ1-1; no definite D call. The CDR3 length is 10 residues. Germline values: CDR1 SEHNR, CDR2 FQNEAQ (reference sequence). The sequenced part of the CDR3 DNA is TGTGCCAGCGAGGGCCCGGAA. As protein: CASEGPE. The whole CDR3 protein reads CASEGPEAFF.

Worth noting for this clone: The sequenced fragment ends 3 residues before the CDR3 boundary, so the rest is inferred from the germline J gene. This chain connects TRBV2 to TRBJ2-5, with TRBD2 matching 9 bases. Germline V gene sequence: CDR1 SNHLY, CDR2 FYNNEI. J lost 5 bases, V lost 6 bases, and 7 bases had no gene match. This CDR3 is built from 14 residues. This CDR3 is CASSRREGVETQYF. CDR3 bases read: TGTGCCAGCAGCCGGCGGGAGGGGGTGGAGACC. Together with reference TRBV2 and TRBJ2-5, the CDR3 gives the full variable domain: EPEVTQTPSHQVTQMGQEVILRCVPISNHLYFYWYRQILGQKVEFLVSFYNNEISEKSEIFDDQFSVERPDGSNFTLKIRSTKLEDSAMYFCASSRREGVETQYFGPGTRLLVL.